Shown below are 20 T cell receptor beta chains from a single sample sequenced in a study of CD8+ T cells in alopecia areata. Documented treatment: oral pan-JAK inhibitor, 5-10 mg twice daily. Extracted from the samples, RNA was reverse transcribed into cDNA to serve as the sequencing template. The repertoire was sequenced with immunoSEQ multiplex PCR; TCRdb's copy has only in-frame clones and lacks some. The data hold about 190,000 clones, with under 80% observed a single time. Sequenced here: CD4+ T cells sorted from blood, sampled at approximately week 50, from a patient treated with tofacitinib. Receptors originate from a human donor with alopecia areata.

This chain uses TRBV5-1 with TRBJ1-4; 8 bases align to TRBD1. Germline CDR1 is SGHRS and CDR2 is YFSETQ. After removal of 4 bases from V and 5 bases from J, the junction contained 4 bases not matched to a gene. The CDR3 extends over 14 amino acids. The CDR3 loop is CASSLRDRNEKLFF. DNA of the CDR3: TGCGCCAGCAGCCTCCGGGACAGGAATGAAAAACTGTTTTTT.

The chain combines TRBV5-1 with TRBJ1-2, with D possibly matching TRBD1 (6 bases). The V end was cut by 1 base, the J end by 6 bases, with 10 bases between. The CDR3 is 13 amino acids. The germline V gene has CDR1 SGHRS and CDR2 YFSETQ. Here the CDR3 DNA reads TGCGCCAGCAGCTTGCAGGGGTTGGATGGCTACACCTTC. This translates into CASSLQGLDGYTF.

The chain links TRBV7-2 to TRBJ2-2, with 9 positions matching TRBD1. V shed 5 bases, J shed 5 bases, and the junction held 9 bases outside the gene matches. This CDR3 is 16 amino acids long. The V gene's germline CDR1 is SGHTA and CDR2 FQGNSA. CDR3 region: CASSGRQGVRTGELFF. DNA for the CDR3: TGTGCCAGCAGCGGCCGACAGGGGGTGAGGACCGGGGAGCTGTTTTTT.

The rearrangement uses TRBV18 and TRBJ1-5; possible D gene TRBD1, 5 bases. The CDR3 runs 17 residues. CDR1 is KGHSH, CDR2 LQKENI, per germline. The ends were cut back, 2 bases at V and 0 bases at J, with 14 bases in the middle. CDR3 residues: CASSPVGGSYSNQPQHF. CDR3 DNA sequence: TGTGCCAGCTCACCAGTCGGGGGAAGTTATAGCAATCAGCCCCAGCATTTT.

This clone was seen only a few times. The gene calls are TRBV11-2 and TRBJ2-5; D unresolved. Germline CDR1 is SGHAT and CDR2 is FQNNGV. Trimming took 4 bases from V and 3 from J, leaving 12 bases between them. This CDR3 comprises 14 residues. CDR3: CASSWTDGEETQYF. The CDR3, as DNA: TGTGCCAGCAGCTGGACCGACGGAGAAGAGACCCAGTACTTC.

Only a few counts were recorded for this clone. The chain uses TRBV6-1 and TRBJ1-1; D not resolved. V lost 0 bases and J lost 7, with 3 bases in between. This CDR3 contains 11 residues. From germline, CDR1 is MNHNS and CDR2 SASEGT. The CDR3 sequence: CASSEAIEAFF. The CDR3 nucleotides are TGTGCCAGCAGTGAAGCAATTGAAGCTTTCTTT.

This clone has only a few counts. The chain recombines TRBV30 with TRBJ1-2; 10 bases fit TRBD1. The CDR3 extends over 14 amino acids. With 0 bases clipped from V and 4 bases from J, the junction kept 2 bases outside the gene matches. Germline V gene data show CDR1 as GTSNPN and CDR2 as SVGIG (reference sequence). CDR3 protein: CAWSVGQGSYGYTF. In nucleotides, the CDR3 is TGTGCCTGGAGTGTGGGACAGGGGAGCTATGGCTACACCTTC.

As to this clone: Distinct nucleotide sequences in the sample also encode this CDR3. CDR3 residues: CSVVPDTQYF. The CDR3 DNA reads as TGCAGCGTTGTTCCGGATACGCAGTATTTT. The chain employs TRBV29-1 and TRBJ2-3; the D is unclear. Trimming removed 4 bases at V and 6 bases at J, with 5 bases between. The CDR3 length is 10 residues. Germline V gene data show CDR1 as SQVTM and CDR2 as ANQGSEA.

In DNA, the CDR3 is TGCAGCGTCCAACTCGGGACAGGGGGTCCTGAGCAGTTCTTC. Translated: CSVQLGTGGPEQFF. The rearrangement links TRBV29-1 to TRBJ2-1; 11 nucleotides line up with TRBD1. This CDR3 contains 14 residues. Trimming cost V 6 bases and J 9 bases; bases outside gene matches: 10. From germline, CDR1 is SQVTM and CDR2 ANQGSEA.

The gene calls are TRBV30 and TRBJ2-7; D possibly corresponds to TRBD2 (5 bases). CDR3 length: 13 amino acids. The V end lost 5 bases, the J end lost 0 bases, and 11 bases lay between the germline ends. Germline CDR1 reads GTSNPN; CDR2 reads SVGIG (reference sequence). CDR3 coding DNA: TGTGCCTGGGGCGGGTCGAGCTCCTACGAGCAGTACTTC. Residues: CAWGGSSSYEQYF.

In its sample, this clone was seen once. The chain joins TRBV9 to TRBJ1-1, with TRBD1 matching over 9 bases. Germline CDR1 SGDLS, CDR2 YYNGEE. V trimming: 3 bases; J trimming: 5 bases; junction bases outside the gene matches: 11. The CDR3 runs 16 residues. As DNA, the CDR3 is TGTGCCAGCAGCGCAACAAACAGGGGGCGAGGTACTGAAGCTTTCTTT. Its protein is CASSATNRGRGTEAFF.

Notes on this clone: This CDR3 is also generated by other DNA sequences in the sample. The rearrangement uses TRBV5-1 and TRBJ1-2; perhaps TRBD1 as D (5 bases). Looked up from germline, CDR1 is SGHRS and CDR2 is YFSETQ. The CDR3 is made up of 13 amino acids. Trimming shortened V by 0 bases and J by 2 bases, and 5 bases separated the two germline ends. CDR3 nucleotide sequence: TGCGCCAGCAGCTTGGACAGGAACTATGGCTACACCTTC. It specifies CASSLDRNYGYTF.

J is TRBJ2-7 and V is TRBV7-2, with no clear D. CDR1 is SGHTA and CDR2 is FQGNSA in the germline V gene. The CDR3 is made up of 15 amino acids. Trimming pared 1 base from V and 4 bases from J, leaving 14 bases between. DNA of the CDR3: TGTGCCAGCAGCTTAGTTCCCAGTCCTGGGTACGAGCAGTACTTC. Protein: CASSLVPSPGYEQYF.

This clone was seen only a few times. The chain is built from TRBV6-6 and TRBJ1-4; D gene uncertain. CDR1 is MNHNY, CDR2 SVGAGI, per germline (reference sequence). The CDR3 extends over 12 amino acids. V lost 2 bases and J lost 16, with 14 bases in between. The CDR3 DNA is TGTGCCAGCAGTTACGAGAGAGGATGGCGGTTTTTT. Protein product: CASSYERGWRFF.

This clone was picked up one time. The chain carries TRBV5-1 and TRBJ1-1; 7 nucleotides match TRBD1. The germline gives CDR1 SGHRS, CDR2 YFSETQ. Unmatched junction bases numbered 6, after V lost 4 bases and J lost 0 bases. The CDR3 contains 15 residues. The CDR3 DNA reads TGCGCCAGCAGCAACGGACAGGAGTTGAACACTGAAGCTTTCTTT. Amino acid sequence: CASSNGQELNTEAFF.

V usage is TRBV29-1 and J usage is TRBJ2-3, with no clear D. Germline V gene data show CDR1 as SQVTM and CDR2 as ANQGSEA. V was clipped by 8 bases and J by 7 bases, with 13 bases between them. The length of the CDR3 is 11 residues. As DNA, the CDR3 is TGCAGCTTGGGGTCAGGTAATACGCAGTATTTT. Protein product: CSLGSGNTQYF.

This clone appeared many times. V is TRBV6-6 and J is TRBJ2-1, with 9 bases matching TRBD2. The CDR3 contains 16 residues. Germline assignment: CDR1 MNHNY and CDR2 SVGAGI (reference sequence). V lost 2 bases to trimming and J lost 6 bases; unmatched junction nucleotides: 8. The CDR3 loop is CASSYLAGGRVNEQFF. The DNA for the CDR3 is TGTGCCAGCAGTTACCTGGCGGGGGGGAGGGTCAATGAGCAGTTCTTC.

V usage is TRBV27 and J usage is TRBJ2-5; 9 bases line up with TRBD1. Germline CDR1 is MNHEY and CDR2 is SMNVEV (reference sequence). V lost 5 bases, J lost 4 bases, and 5 bases stayed unmatched. The CDR3 loop spans 14 amino acids. The CDR3 here is CASSLQGARETQYF. CDR3 nucleotides: TGTGCCAGCAGTCTACAGGGGGCTAGAGAGACCCAGTACTTC.

The V gene is TRBV15, the J gene TRBJ2-7; D remains unclear. The CDR3 loop spans 14 amino acids. Germline lookup yields CDR1 LNHNV and CDR2 YYDKDF (reference sequence). V lost 0 bases and J 2 bases, leaving 8 bases between the germline ends. The CDR3 loop reads CATSRDPGPYEQYF. The DNA for the CDR3 is TGTGCCACCAGCAGAGATCCAGGTCCCTACGAGCAGTACTTC.

This clone has more than one count but fewer than ten. In DNA, the CDR3 is TGCAGTGCCCCGACAGGGACCATTCAGTACTTC. Its translation: CSAPTGTIQYF. The chain has TRBV20-1 and TRBJ2-4, with 7 bases that match TRBD1. This CDR3 is built from 11 residues. The J segment lost 9 bases and the V segment lost 6 bases, leaving 5 bases of the junction unmatched. Germline V CDR1 and CDR2: DFQATT, SNEGSKA (reference sequence).